Listed here are 12 T cell receptor beta chains from one sample, sequenced in a study of T-cell memory formation after mild COVID-19. Each CDR3 protein gets one entry after TCRdb re-called the 5' RACE reads with MiXCR. The sample records hundreds of thousands of distinct CDR3 sequences, approximately 15% being singletons. Sequenced: PBMCs or a T cell subset sorted from them (not recorded which). The receptors were gathered from a man aged 18-30 years who had mild COVID-19 (a few samples of this study predate the infection). Cell type and time point are not known.

V usage is TRBV5-1 and J usage is TRBJ1-2, with D hard to call. Germline-derived CDR1 and CDR2 are SGHRS and YFSETQ. The V end lost 0 bases, the J end lost 6 bases, and 18 bases lay between the germline ends. The CDR3 loop spans 16 amino acids. The CDR3 nucleotides read TGCGCCAGCAGCTTGGCAGGAAGCCGCTATGGGAATGGCTACACCTTC. Protein product: CASSLAGSRYGNGYTF.

Many counts were recorded for this clonotype. The V and J genes are TRBV7-8 and TRBJ2-1; 10 bases are a match to TRBD1. CDR1 SGHVS and CDR2 FQNEAQ come from the germline V gene. The CDR3 sequence is 13 residues long. Unmatched junction bases numbered 5, after V lost 5 bases and J lost 10 bases. CDR3 bases: TGTGCCAGCAGCGGGACAGGGGTCGGGGAGCAGTTCTTC. Amino acid sequence: CASSGTGVGEQFF.

This clonotype showed up just a few times. The chain joins TRBV12-3 or TRBV12-4 to TRBJ2-3, with D tentatively TRBD2 (5 bases). CDR3 length equals 15 residues. V was trimmed by 4 bases and J by 4 bases, leaving 15 bases between them. As DNA, the CDR3 is TGTGCCAGCAGTTCGACGGGGTTTCGGGCAGATACGCAGTATTTT. This sequence encodes CASSSTGFRADTQYF.

This clonotype was seen a few times. The rearrangement joins TRBV7-2 to TRBJ2-3, with 7 nucleotides matching TRBD1. V was pared by 3 bases and J by 5 bases, with 5 bases of the junction left unmatched. The germline V gene encodes CDR1 SGHTA and CDR2 FQGNSA. This CDR3 spans 14 amino acids. The CDR3 DNA reads TGTGCCAGCAGCTTTGTAGGGGGCGGAGATACGCAGTATTTT. Its translation is CASSFVGGGDTQYF.

This clonotype was seen more than once but under ten times. CDR3 sequence (DNA): TGTGCCAGCAGCTTACAGGGTAATGAAAAACTGTTTTTT. Translated: CASSLQGNEKLFF. This chain joins TRBV7-9 and TRBJ1-4; D perhaps matches TRBD1 (5 bases). The CDR3 covers 13 residues. The ends were cut back, 2 bases at V and 4 bases at J, with 5 bases in the middle. The germline gives CDR1 SEHNR, CDR2 FQNEAQ (reference sequence).

This clonotype occurred a few times. This chain uses TRBV5-1 with TRBJ2-1; 7 bases match TRBD2. The trim removed 1 base at V and 3 bases at J, leaving 4 bases unmatched. This CDR3 region has 15 residues. Germline-derived CDR1 and CDR2 are SGHRS and YFSETQ. In DNA, the CDR3 is TGCGCCAGCAGCTTGATCGAGCGGGGCTACAATGAGCAGTTCTTC. Translation gives CASSLIERGYNEQFF.

This clonotype has a handful of counts. This rearrangement joins TRBV5-1 to TRBJ1-3; possibly TRBD1 for D (6 bases). CDR3 length: 14 residues. Per germline, CDR1 SGHRS and CDR2 YFSETQ. V lost 4 bases to trimming and J lost 4 bases, with 12 bases between them. The CDR3 here is CASSTTGRGNTIYF. DNA of the CDR3: TGCGCCAGCAGCACAACAGGGCGCGGAAACACCATATATTTT.

This clonotype was counted a few times. V and J are TRBV7-6 and TRBJ2-7; TRBD1 matches 9 bases. Germline CDR1 reads SGHVS; CDR2 reads FNYEAQ. CDR3 length: 14 residues. V gave up 5 bases and J gave up 5 bases; unmatched junction bases: 7. This CDR3 reads CASSRTGEQDEQYF. The CDR3 DNA follows: TGTGCCAGCAGCCGGACAGGGGAACAAGACGAGCAGTACTTC.

This clonotype was counted between two and nine times. The genes are TRBV7-2 and TRBJ2-1; TRBD2 might be the D (6 bases). The CDR3 totals 12 residues. Germline loops: CDR1 SGHTA, CDR2 FQGNSA. The ends were cut back, 0 bases at V and 10 bases at J, with 7 bases in the middle. The CDR3 DNA reads TGTGCCAGCAGCTTAGCGGCGGGGGAGCAGTTCTTC. This sequence encodes CASSLAAGEQFF. The variable domain in full, completed from reference TRBV7-2 and TRBJ2-1, reads GAGVSQSPSNKVTEKGKDVELRCDPISGHTALYWYRQSLGQGLEFLIYFQGNSAPDKSGLPSDRFSAERTGGSVSTLTIQRTQQEDSAVYLCASSLAAGEQFFGPGTRLTVL.

In this sample, this clonotype turned up a few times. The chain combines TRBV4-3 with TRBJ2-3, with 9 positions matching TRBD1. The CDR3 has 18 residues. Germline CDR1 is LGHNA and CDR2 is YSLEER. V dropped 0 bases and J dropped 1; count of bases not matched to a gene: 8. The CDR3 nucleotides read TGCGCCAGCAGCCAAGAGGGCAACAGGGGGCTTCGCACAGATACGCAGTATTTT. As protein: CASSQEGNRGLRTDTQYF.

The chain has TRBV10-3 and TRBJ2-5; no firm D call. Trimming stripped 7 bases from V and 0 bases from J, with 9 bases between. Germline CDR1 ENHRY, CDR2 SYGVKD. The CDR3 runs to 13 residues. The chain's CDR3 is CAITPSDQETQYF. CDR3 bases: TGTGCCATCACCCCCAGCGACCAAGAGACCCAGTACTTC.

This clonotype was observed a handful of times. The chain combines TRBV20-1 with TRBJ2-7; no firm D call. Germline V gene lookup returns CDR1 DFQATT and CDR2 SNEGSKA (reference sequence). V was trimmed by 8 bases and J by 1 base, leaving 9 bases between them. The CDR3 is made up of 11 amino acids. The CDR3 protein is CSTDGSYEQYV. The DNA for the CDR3 is TGCAGTACGGACGGATCCTACGAGCAGTACGTC.